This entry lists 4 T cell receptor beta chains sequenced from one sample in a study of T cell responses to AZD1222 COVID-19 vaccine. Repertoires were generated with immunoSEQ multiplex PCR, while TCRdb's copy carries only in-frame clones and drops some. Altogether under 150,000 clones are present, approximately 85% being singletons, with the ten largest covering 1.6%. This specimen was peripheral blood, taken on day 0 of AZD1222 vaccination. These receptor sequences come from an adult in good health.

In DNA form, the CDR3 reads TGTGCCAGCAGCTTGAAAAAGGCTAGCGGGAGGGGGGCTCAAGAGACCCAGTACTTC. Protein sequence: CASSLKKASGRGAQETQYF. This chain links TRBV5-4 with TRBJ2-5; TRBD2 matches at 12 bases. The V gene end was trimmed by 1 base and the J gene end by 2 bases; junction bases not matched to a gene: 12. This CDR3 comprises 19 residues. Germline CDR1 reads SGHNT; CDR2 reads YYREEE (reference sequence).

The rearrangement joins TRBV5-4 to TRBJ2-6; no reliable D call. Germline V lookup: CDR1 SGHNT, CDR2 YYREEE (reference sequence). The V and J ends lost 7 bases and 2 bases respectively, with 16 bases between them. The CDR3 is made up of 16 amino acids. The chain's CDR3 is CASRRVDVPGANVLTF. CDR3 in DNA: TGTGCCAGCCGGAGAGTGGACGTTCCTGGGGCCAACGTCCTGACTTTC.

CDR3 sequence: CASRRTSGMVDTQYF. The CDR3 DNA follows: TGTGCCAGCAGAAGGACTAGCGGGATGGTAGATACGCAGTATTTT. This chain uses TRBV6-4 with TRBJ2-3; 12 bases fit TRBD2. Germline V gene lookup returns CDR1 MRHNA and CDR2 SNTAGT. With V trimmed by 6 bases and J by 5 bases, 6 bases remained unmatched. The CDR3 consists of 15 residues.

CDR3 loop: CASSFSGTYTDTQYF. The CDR3 DNA follows: TGTGCCAGCAGCTTTAGCGGAACCTACACAGATACGCAGTATTTT. This rearrangement joins TRBV11-2 to TRBJ2-3, with D possibly being TRBD2 (6 bases). Deletions cut 3 bases from V and 2 bases from J, with 12 bases between. Germline assignment: CDR1 SGHAT and CDR2 FQNNGV. The CDR3 contains 15 residues.